The source of this T cell receptor beta chain is a study of cytomegalovirus exposure and HLA in healthy donors. Regarding this clone: Its target is unknown.

The PCR had 60 Vbeta and 13 Jbeta primers. Only in-frame clones appear in the TCRdb table, and some are missing; sequencing was by immunoSEQ multiplex PCR. The data hold fewer than 250,000 clones, with roughly 83% observed a single time. Study outcomes and limitations: TCR sequences were mostly rare, though some public TCRs occurred in many donors.

CDR1 is LGHNA and CDR2 is YNFKEQ in the germline V gene. This CDR3 spans 17 amino acids. J gave up 2 bases and V 0 bases, and 8 bases lay outside the gene matches. This clonotype was obtained from a male donor in good health and CMV-seropositive. The gene calls are TRBV4-2 and TRBJ2-7; 9 bases map to TRBD2. Sequencing was performed on PBMCs. CDR3 sequence (DNA): TGTGCCAGCAGCCAAGATCTTCCTAGCGGGAAAACCTACGAGCAGTACTTC. Amino acids: CASSQDLPSGKTYEQYF.